This TCR beta chain stems from a study of T cell changes during pregnancy in multiple sclerosis. The germline gives CDR1 SGHTA, CDR2 FQGNSA. CDR3 length: 17 amino acids. V was pared by 2 bases and J by 6 bases, with 7 bases of the junction left unmatched. Produced via immunoSEQ multiplex PCR; TCRdb's table is partial and in-frame only. The top ten clones hold roughly 0.52% of a sample with about 40,000 clones, approximately 90% of them seen once. Specimen: CD4+ T cells from peripheral blood mononuclear cells, collected before pregnancy. The chain couples TRBV7-2 to TRBJ1-6, with TRBD1 identical over 10 bases. The receptor's source is a female donor with multiple sclerosis, enrolled in a pregnancy study. CDR3 in DNA: TGTGCCAGCAGCTTATATATGCGGGACAGGGGTAATTCACCCCTCCACTTT. Translated, it gives CASSLYMRDRGNSPLHF.